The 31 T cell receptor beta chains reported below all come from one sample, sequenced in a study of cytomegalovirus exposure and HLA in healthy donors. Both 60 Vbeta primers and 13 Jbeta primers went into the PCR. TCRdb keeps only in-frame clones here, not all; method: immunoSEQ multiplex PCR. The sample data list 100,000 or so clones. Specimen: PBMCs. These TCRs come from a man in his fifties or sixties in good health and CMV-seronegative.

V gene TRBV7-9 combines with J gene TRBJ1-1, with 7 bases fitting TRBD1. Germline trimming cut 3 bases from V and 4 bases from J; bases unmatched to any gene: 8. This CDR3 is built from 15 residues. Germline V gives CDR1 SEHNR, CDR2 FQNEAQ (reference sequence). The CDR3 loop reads CASSFTGVRGTEAFF. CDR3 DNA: TGTGCCAGCAGCTTTACAGGGGTCCGAGGCACTGAAGCTTTCTTT.

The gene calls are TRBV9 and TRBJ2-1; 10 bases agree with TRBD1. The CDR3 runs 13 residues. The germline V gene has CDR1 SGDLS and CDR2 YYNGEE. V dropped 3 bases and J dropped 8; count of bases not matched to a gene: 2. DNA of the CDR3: TGTGCCAGCAGCGGTGGACAGGGGGATGAGCAGTTCTTC. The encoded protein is CASSGGQGDEQFF.

This CDR3 reads CASLGDRQIYGYTF. CDR3 DNA sequence: TGTGCCAGCCTAGGGGACAGACAAATCTATGGCTACACCTTC. The chain carries TRBV6-6 and TRBJ1-2, with 7 bases that match TRBD1. The trim removed 8 bases at V and 4 bases at J, leaving 10 bases unmatched. Germline V gene data show CDR1 as MNHNY and CDR2 as SVGAGI (reference sequence). This CDR3 contains 14 residues.

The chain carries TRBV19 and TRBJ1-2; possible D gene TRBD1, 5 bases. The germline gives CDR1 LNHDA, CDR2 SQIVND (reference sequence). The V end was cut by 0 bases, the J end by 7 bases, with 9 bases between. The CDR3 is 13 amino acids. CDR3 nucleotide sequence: TGTGCCAGTAGTATAGAGGGGCAGGTTGGCTACACCTTC. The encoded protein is CASSIEGQVGYTF.

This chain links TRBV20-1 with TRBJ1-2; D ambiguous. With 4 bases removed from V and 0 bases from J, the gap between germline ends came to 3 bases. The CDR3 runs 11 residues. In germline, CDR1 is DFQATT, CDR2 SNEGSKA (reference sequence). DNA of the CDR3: TGCAGTGCTACAGCTAACTATGGCTACACCTTC. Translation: CSATANYGYTF.

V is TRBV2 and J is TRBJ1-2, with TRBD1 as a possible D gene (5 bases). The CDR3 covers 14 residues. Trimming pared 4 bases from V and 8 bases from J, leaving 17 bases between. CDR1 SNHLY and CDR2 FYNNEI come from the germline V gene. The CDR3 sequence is CASSVDSKTTGYTF. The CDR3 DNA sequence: TGTGCCAGCAGTGTCGACAGCAAAACGACCGGCTACACCTTC.

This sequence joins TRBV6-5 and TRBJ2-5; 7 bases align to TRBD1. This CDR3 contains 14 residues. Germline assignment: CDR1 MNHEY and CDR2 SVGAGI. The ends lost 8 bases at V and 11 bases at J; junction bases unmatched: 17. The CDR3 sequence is CASRRTGSYVEQYF. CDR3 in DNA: TGTGCCAGCCGCAGGACAGGTTCCTACGTGGAGCAGTACTTC.

The CDR3, as DNA: TGTGCCAGCAGCTTAGATTCAGGGGGAACCTTTCAAGAGACCCAGTACTTC. Translated, it gives CASSLDSGGTFQETQYF. The chain carries TRBV11-3 and TRBJ2-5; 7 bases map to TRBD1. CDR3 size: 17 residues. J gave up 2 bases and V 0 bases, and 9 bases lay outside the gene matches. Germline CDR1 SGHNT, CDR2 YENEEA.

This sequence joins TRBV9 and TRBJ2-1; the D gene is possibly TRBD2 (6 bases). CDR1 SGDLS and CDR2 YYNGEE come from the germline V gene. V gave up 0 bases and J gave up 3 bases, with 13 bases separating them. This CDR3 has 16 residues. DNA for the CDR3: TGTGCCAGCAGCGTAGGGGACGGGGGATACTACAATGAGCAGTTCTTC. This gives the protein CASSVGDGGYYNEQFF. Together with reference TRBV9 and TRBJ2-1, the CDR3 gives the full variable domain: DSGVTQTPKHLITATGQRVTLRCSPRSGDLSVYWYQQSLDQGLQFLIQYYNGEERAKGNILERFSAQQFPDLHSELNLSSLELGDSALYFCASSVGDGGYYNEQFFGPGTRLTVL.

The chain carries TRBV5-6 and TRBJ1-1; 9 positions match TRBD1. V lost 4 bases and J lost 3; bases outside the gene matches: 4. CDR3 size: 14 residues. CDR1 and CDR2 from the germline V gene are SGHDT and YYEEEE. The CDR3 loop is CASSKRTGDTEAFF. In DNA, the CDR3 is TGTGCCAGCAGCAAAAGGACAGGGGACACTGAAGCTTTCTTT.

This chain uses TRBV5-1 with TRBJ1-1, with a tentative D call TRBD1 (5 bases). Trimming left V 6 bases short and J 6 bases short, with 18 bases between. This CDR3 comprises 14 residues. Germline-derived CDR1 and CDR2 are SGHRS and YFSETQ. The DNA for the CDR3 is TGCGCCAGCATGCCATTCGGCAGGGAGGCTGAAGCTTTCTTT. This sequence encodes CASMPFGREAEAFF.

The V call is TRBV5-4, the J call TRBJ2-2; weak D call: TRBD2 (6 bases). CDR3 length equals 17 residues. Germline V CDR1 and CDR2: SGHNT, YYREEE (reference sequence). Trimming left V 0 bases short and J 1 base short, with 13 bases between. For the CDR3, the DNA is TGTGCCAGCAGCTTGGCCGCGGGGACCCAGAACACCGGGGAGCTGTTTTTT. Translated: CASSLAAGTQNTGELFF.

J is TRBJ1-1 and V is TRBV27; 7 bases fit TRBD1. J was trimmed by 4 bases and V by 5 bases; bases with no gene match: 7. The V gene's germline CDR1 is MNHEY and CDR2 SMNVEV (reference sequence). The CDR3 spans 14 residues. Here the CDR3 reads CASSPRGLGTEAFF. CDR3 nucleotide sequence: TGTGCCAGCAGTCCTAGGGGGCTAGGCACTGAAGCTTTCTTT.

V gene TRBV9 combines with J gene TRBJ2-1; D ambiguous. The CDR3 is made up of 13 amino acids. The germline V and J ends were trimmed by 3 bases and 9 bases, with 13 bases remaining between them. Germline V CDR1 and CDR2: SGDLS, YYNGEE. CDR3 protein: CASSAPYSPEQFF. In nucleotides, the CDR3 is TGTGCCAGCAGCGCCCCCTATAGCCCTGAGCAGTTCTTC.

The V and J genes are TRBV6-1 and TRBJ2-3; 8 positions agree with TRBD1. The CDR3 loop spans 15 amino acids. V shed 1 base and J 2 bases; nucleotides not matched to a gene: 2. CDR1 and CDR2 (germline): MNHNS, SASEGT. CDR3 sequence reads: CASSEDRGVTDTQYF. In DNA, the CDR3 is TGTGCCAGCAGTGAAGACAGGGGGGTCACAGATACGCAGTATTTT.

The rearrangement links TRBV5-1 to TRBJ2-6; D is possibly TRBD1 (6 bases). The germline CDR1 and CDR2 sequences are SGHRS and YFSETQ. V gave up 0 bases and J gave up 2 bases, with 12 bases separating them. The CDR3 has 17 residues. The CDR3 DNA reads TGCGCCAGCAGCTTGGACAGGGTGGCTCCTGGGGCCAACGTCCTGACTTTC. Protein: CASSLDRVAPGANVLTF.

CDR3 loop: CASSTTVNTEAFF. The CDR3 nucleotides are TGTGCCAGCAGTACAACAGTGAACACTGAAGCTTTCTTT. The chain is built from TRBV7-2 and TRBJ1-1; D unresolved. V shed 6 bases and J shed 0 bases, with 8 bases lying between them. CDR1 and CDR2 from the germline V gene are SGHTA and FQGNSA. This CDR3 comprises 13 residues.

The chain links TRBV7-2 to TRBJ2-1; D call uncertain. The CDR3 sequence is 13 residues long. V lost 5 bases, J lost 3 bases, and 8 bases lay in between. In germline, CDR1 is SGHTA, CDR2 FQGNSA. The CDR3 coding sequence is TGTGCCAGCAGCCCTCCTAGCTACAATGAGCAGTTCTTC. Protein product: CASSPPSYNEQFF.

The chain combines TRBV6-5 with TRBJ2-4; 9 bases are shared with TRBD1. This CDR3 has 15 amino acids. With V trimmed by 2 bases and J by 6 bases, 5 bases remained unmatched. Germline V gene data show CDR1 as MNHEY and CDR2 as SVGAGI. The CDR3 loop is CASSYAPGQGNIQYF. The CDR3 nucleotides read TGTGCCAGCAGTTACGCGCCGGGACAGGGAAACATTCAGTACTTC.

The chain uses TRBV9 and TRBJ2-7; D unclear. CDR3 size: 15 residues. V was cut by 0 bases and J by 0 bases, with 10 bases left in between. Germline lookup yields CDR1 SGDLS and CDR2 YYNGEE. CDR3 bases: TGTGCCAGCAGCGTAGCTGAGAGAAGCTCCTACGAGCAGTACTTC. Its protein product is CASSVAERSSYEQYF. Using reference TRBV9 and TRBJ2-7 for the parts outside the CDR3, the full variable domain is DSGVTQTPKHLITATGQRVTLRCSPRSGDLSVYWYQQSLDQGLQFLIQYYNGEERAKGNILERFSAQQFPDLHSELNLSSLELGDSALYFCASSVAERSSYEQYFGPGTRLTVT.

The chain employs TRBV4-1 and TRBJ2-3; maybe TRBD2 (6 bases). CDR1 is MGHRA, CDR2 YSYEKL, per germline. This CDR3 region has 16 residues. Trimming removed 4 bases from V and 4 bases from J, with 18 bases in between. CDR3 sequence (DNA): TGCGCCAGCAGCCTCACGACTAGTCGGGGCCCAGATACGCAGTATTTT. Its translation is CASSLTTSRGPDTQYF.

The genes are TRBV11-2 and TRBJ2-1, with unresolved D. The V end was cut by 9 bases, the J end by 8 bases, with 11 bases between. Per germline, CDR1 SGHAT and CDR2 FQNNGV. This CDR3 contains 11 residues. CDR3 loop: CARSRQYEQFF. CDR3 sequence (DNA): TGTGCCAGGAGCAGACAATATGAGCAGTTCTTC.

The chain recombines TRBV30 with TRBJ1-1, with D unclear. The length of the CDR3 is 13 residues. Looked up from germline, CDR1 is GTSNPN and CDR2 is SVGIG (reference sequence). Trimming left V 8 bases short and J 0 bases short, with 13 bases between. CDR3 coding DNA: TGTGCCGGGCTGCAGCAACTGAACACTGAAGCTTTCTTT. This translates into CAGLQQLNTEAFF.

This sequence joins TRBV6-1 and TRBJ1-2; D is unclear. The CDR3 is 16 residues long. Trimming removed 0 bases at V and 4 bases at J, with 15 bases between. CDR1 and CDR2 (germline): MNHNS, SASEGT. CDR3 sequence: CASSEALGRISYGYTF. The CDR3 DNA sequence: TGTGCCAGCAGTGAAGCATTGGGGAGGATTAGCTATGGCTACACCTTC.

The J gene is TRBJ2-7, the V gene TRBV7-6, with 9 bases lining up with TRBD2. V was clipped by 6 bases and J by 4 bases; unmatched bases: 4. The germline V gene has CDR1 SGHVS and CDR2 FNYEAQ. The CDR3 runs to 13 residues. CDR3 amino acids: CASSHSGGYEQYF. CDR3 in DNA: TGTGCCAGCAGTCATAGCGGGGGATACGAGCAGTACTTC. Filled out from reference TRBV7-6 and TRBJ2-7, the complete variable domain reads GAGVSQSPRYKVTKRGQDVALRCDPISGHVSLYWYRQALGQGPEFLTYFNYEAQQDKSGLPNDRFSAERPEGSISTLTIQRTEQRDSAMYRCASSHSGGYEQYFGPGTRLTVT.

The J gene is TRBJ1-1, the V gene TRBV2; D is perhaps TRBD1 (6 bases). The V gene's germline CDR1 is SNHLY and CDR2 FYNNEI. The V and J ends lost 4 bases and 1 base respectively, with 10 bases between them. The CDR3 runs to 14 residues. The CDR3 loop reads CASSGNRANTEAFF. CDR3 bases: TGTGCCAGCAGTGGCAACAGGGCGAACACTGAAGCTTTCTTT.

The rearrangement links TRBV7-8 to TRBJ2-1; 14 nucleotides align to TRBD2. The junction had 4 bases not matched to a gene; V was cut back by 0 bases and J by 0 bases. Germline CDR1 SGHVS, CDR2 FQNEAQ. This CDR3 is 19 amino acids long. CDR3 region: CASSLAGTSGGSSYNEQFF. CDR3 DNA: TGTGCCAGCAGCTTAGCGGGGACTAGCGGGGGCAGCTCCTACAATGAGCAGTTCTTC.

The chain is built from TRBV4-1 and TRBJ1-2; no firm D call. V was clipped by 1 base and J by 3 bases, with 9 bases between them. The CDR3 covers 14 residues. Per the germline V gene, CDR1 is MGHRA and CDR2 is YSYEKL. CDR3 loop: CASSQVQRDYGYTF. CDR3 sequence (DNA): TGCGCCAGCAGCCAAGTCCAAAGAGACTATGGCTACACCTTC.

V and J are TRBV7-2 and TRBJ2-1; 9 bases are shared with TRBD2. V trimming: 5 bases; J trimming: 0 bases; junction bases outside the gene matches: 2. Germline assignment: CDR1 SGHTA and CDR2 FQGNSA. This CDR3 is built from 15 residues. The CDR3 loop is CASSETSGSYNEQFF. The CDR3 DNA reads TGTGCCAGCAGCGAGACTAGCGGCTCCTACAATGAGCAGTTCTTC.

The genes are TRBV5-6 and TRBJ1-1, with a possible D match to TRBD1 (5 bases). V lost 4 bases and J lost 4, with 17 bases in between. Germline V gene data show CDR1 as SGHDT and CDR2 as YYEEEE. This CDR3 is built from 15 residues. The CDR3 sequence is CASSPEHGAPTEAFF. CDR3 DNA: TGTGCCAGCAGCCCCGAGCATGGGGCTCCCACTGAAGCTTTCTTT.

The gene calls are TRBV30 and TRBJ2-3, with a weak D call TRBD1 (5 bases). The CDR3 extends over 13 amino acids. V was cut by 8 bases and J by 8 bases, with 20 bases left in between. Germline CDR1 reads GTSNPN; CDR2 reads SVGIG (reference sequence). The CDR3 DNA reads TGTGCCCTAGAATGGAGAGAGCAGGGTACGCAGTATTTT. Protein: CALEWREQGTQYF.